These 26 T cell receptor beta chains were sequenced from one sample in a study of blood T cell repertoires in COVID-19. Assay: immunoSEQ multiplex PCR; the TCRdb copy retains only in-frame clones and omits some. This table has more than 200,000 clones, 80% to 90% appearing once. The sequencing input was peripheral blood. The receptor source for this set is a man in his thirties or forties with active or convalescent COVID-19.

The chain couples TRBV7-2 to TRBJ2-2; 9 nucleotides align to TRBD1. CDR3 length: 14 amino acids. J lost 5 bases, V lost 6 bases, and 4 bases had no gene match. Germline values: CDR1 SGHTA, CDR2 FQGNSA. CDR3 amino acids: CASRGQGGTGELFF. In DNA form, the CDR3 reads TGTGCCAGCAGGGGACAGGGCGGAACCGGGGAGCTGTTTTTT.

V usage is TRBV4-3 and J usage is TRBJ2-1; D is undetermined. CDR3 length: 17 residues. The V and J ends lost 0 bases and 6 bases respectively, with 18 bases between them. Germline V gene sequence: CDR1 LGHNA, CDR2 YSLEER. CDR3 in DNA: TGCGCCAGCAGCCAAGATCTAGGAATCCTGTTTCGCAATGAGCAGTTCTTC. Protein product: CASSQDLGILFRNEQFF.

The chain joins TRBV12-3 or TRBV12-4 to TRBJ1-4; D is unresolved. The CDR3 sequence is 13 residues long. Between the trimmed V and J ends, which lost 4 bases and 4 bases, there was a span of 7 bases. This chain's CDR3 is CASSSSDNEKLFF. The CDR3 DNA sequence: TGTGCCAGCAGTTCCAGCGATAATGAAAAACTGTTTTTT.

This clone was seen once. The chain is built from TRBV6-5 and TRBJ2-2; D perhaps matches TRBD1 (6 bases). The CDR3 runs 14 residues. In germline, CDR1 is MNHEY, CDR2 SVGAGI. Deletions cut 7 bases from V and 4 bases from J, with 13 bases between. The CDR3 reads CASKSTGATGELFF. Written as DNA, the CDR3 is TGTGCCAGCAAATCGACAGGAGCCACCGGGGAGCTGTTTTTT.

V usage is TRBV29-1 and J usage is TRBJ2-3, with a possible D match to TRBD2 (6 bases). This CDR3 comprises 16 residues. Germline CDR1 SQVTM, CDR2 ANQGSEA. The V end lost 4 bases, the J end lost 2 bases, and 19 bases lay between the germline ends. DNA of the CDR3: TGCAGCGTTGCTCTTTGGGGGGTCCAGACCACAGATACGCAGTATTTT. Translation: CSVALWGVQTTDTQYF.

The chain carries TRBV29-1 and TRBJ1-3; D possibly corresponds to TRBD1 (6 bases). Germline V gene lookup returns CDR1 SQVTM and CDR2 ANQGSEA. This CDR3 has 13 amino acids. V lost 2 bases and J 4 bases, leaving 9 bases between the germline ends. CDR3 in DNA: TGCAGCGTTGAATCAGGGGACGGAAACACCATATATTTT. It specifies CSVESGDGNTIYF. Full variable domain (rest looked up from reference TRBV29-1 and TRBJ1-3): SAVISQKPSRDICQRGTSLTIQCQVDSQVTMMFWYRQQPGQSLTLIATANQGSEATYESGFVIDKFPISRPNLTFSTLTVSNMSPEDSSIYLCSVESGDGNTIYFGEGSWLTVV.

This chain connects TRBV19 to TRBJ1-2; a weak D match, TRBD1 (5 bases). The CDR3 contains 17 residues. Germline V gives CDR1 LNHDA, CDR2 SQIVND (reference sequence). The V end lost 6 bases, the J end lost 0 bases, and 20 bases lay between the germline ends. The CDR3 here is CASRELDEGAPNYGYTF. The CDR3 DNA is TGTGCCAGTAGAGAGTTGGATGAAGGGGCGCCTAACTATGGCTACACCTTC.

This chain links TRBV25-1 with TRBJ1-2; D remains unclear. The V end lost 3 bases, the J end lost 4 bases, and 12 bases lay between the germline ends. The germline CDR1 and CDR2 sequences are MGHDK and SYGVNS. This CDR3 comprises 14 residues. In DNA, the CDR3 is TGTGCCAGCAGTGATCCTGTCAGGTCCTATGGCTACACCTTC. Protein product: CASSDPVRSYGYTF.

CDR3 loop: CASSVGSLSGNTIYF. Here the CDR3 DNA reads TGTGCCAGCAGCGTAGGTTCCTTGAGTGGAAACACCATATATTTT. V gene TRBV9 combines with J gene TRBJ1-3; D unresolved. Trimming took off 0 bases at V and 3 bases at J, with 10 bases between the two ends. The germline V gene encodes CDR1 SGDLS and CDR2 YYNGEE. This CDR3 spans 15 amino acids.

The gene calls are TRBV24-1 and TRBJ2-2; 8 positions agree with TRBD1. J lost 4 bases, V lost 3 bases, and 3 bases had no gene match. Looked up from germline, CDR1 is KGHDR and CDR2 is SFDVKD. This CDR3 has 15 residues. CDR3 bases: TGTGCCACCAGTGATGGACAGGGTGGCACCGGGGAGCTGTTTTTT. This sequence encodes CATSDGQGGTGELFF.

The chain employs TRBV6-6 and TRBJ2-1; TRBD2 might be the D (7 bases). CDR1 and CDR2 (germline): MNHNY, SVGAGI (reference sequence). V was pared by 5 bases and J by 0 bases, with 20 bases between. This CDR3 comprises 18 residues. DNA of the CDR3: TGTGCCAGCAGTCCCCTACGTGGGGGGGCAATCTCCTACAATGAGCAGTTCTTC. It is translated as CASSPLRGGAISYNEQFF.

This chain uses TRBV21-1 with TRBJ1-3; the table's D call, TRBD1, has no DNA check behind it. TRBV21-1 is a known pseudogene. The length of the CDR3 is 15 residues. This chain's CDR3 is CASSTGQGSGNTIYF. The CDR3 coding sequence is TGTGCCAGCAGTACAGGGCAGGGCTCTGGAAACACCATATATTTT.

This chain joins TRBV13 and TRBJ1-3, with 7 nucleotides matching TRBD1. The CDR3 is 15 residues long. With V trimmed by 5 bases and J by 3 bases, 7 bases remained unmatched. CDR1 and CDR2 from the germline V gene are PRHDT and FYEKMQ (reference sequence). This CDR3 is CASSPGGDSGNTIYF. The DNA of the CDR3 is TGTGCCAGCAGCCCAGGGGGAGACAGTGGAAACACCATATATTTT. The full variable domain, with the rest looked up from reference TRBV13 and TRBJ1-3, is AAGVIQSPRHLIKEKRETATLKCYPIPRHDTVYWYQQGPGQDPQFLISFYEKMQSDKGSIPDRFSAQQFSDYHSELNMSSLELGDSALYFCASSPGGDSGNTIYFGEGSWLTVV.

This chain uses TRBV6-5 with TRBJ1-2, with TRBD1 identical over 7 bases. Trimming took 6 bases from V and 8 from J; bases not matched to a gene: 9. The CDR3 contains 13 residues. Germline loops: CDR1 MNHEY, CDR2 SVGAGI. CDR3 nucleotides: TGTGCCAGCAGCCCAGACAGGGTGATCGGCTACACCTTC. Its translation is CASSPDRVIGYTF.

The chain is built from TRBV7-9 and TRBJ2-1; 9 bases agree with TRBD2. This CDR3 has 19 residues. The V segment lost 4 bases and the J segment 4 bases; nucleotides outside the gene matches: 17. Germline assignment: CDR1 SEHNR and CDR2 FQNEAQ (reference sequence). CDR3 in amino acids: CASSSSTGTQLAGYNEQFF. DNA for the CDR3: TGTGCCAGCAGCTCATCGACAGGGACGCAACTAGCGGGTTACAATGAGCAGTTCTTC.

This clone was detected only a few times. The V gene is TRBV7-8, the J gene TRBJ1-5, with TRBD1 as a possible D gene (6 bases). Germline V gene sequence: CDR1 SGHVS, CDR2 FQNEAQ. Trimming removed 9 bases at V and 9 bases at J, with 18 bases between. CDR3 size: 13 residues. CDR3 sequence (DNA): TGTGCCAGTGGTGCAGGGGACCTCGGGCCCCAGCATTTT. Residues: CASGAGDLGPQHF.

The chain combines TRBV18 with TRBJ1-1, with D hard to call. V lost 6 bases and J lost 1, with 12 bases in between. Germline-derived CDR1 and CDR2 are KGHSH and LQKENI. This CDR3 spans 14 amino acids. This chain's CDR3 is CASSRRQKNTEAFF. In DNA, the CDR3 is TGTGCCAGCTCCCGGCGGCAGAAGAACACTGAAGCTTTCTTT.

This clone was picked up one time. The chain is built from TRBV7-9 and TRBJ2-7; D uncertain. Per germline, CDR1 SEHNR and CDR2 FQNEAQ (reference sequence). V lost 5 bases and J 2 bases, leaving 10 bases between the germline ends. The CDR3 sequence is 13 residues long. The CDR3 loop reads CASSRDKAYEQYF. CDR3 coding DNA: TGTGCCAGCAGCCGCGACAAAGCCTACGAGCAGTACTTC.

This clone was counted a few times. The rearrangement joins TRBV7-6 to TRBJ1-4, with D unresolved. V dropped 4 bases and J dropped 3 bases, with 12 bases sitting between them. Per the germline V gene, CDR1 is SGHVS and CDR2 is FNYEAQ. CDR3 length: 15 amino acids. The CDR3: CASSSSGLANEKLFF. For the CDR3, the DNA is TGTGCCAGCAGCTCGTCTGGGCTTGCTAATGAAAAACTGTTTTTT.

The V gene is TRBV10-1, the J gene TRBJ2-7; TRBD2 is a possible D gene (6 bases). The CDR3 has 14 residues. Trimming took 9 bases from V and 1 from J, leaving 16 bases between them. In germline, CDR1 is WNHNN, CDR2 SYGVQD (reference sequence). The CDR3 loop reads CARGDSPISYEQYF. The CDR3 coding sequence is TGCGCCAGGGGGGACTCGCCAATATCCTACGAGCAGTACTTC.

The CDR3: CASSLQQETQYF. The CDR3 DNA reads TGCGCCAGCAGCTTGCAGCAAGAGACCCAGTACTTC. This sequence joins TRBV5-1 and TRBJ2-5, with D unresolved. V was clipped by 1 base and J by 2 bases, with 3 bases between them. This CDR3 is built from 12 residues. The V gene's germline CDR1 is SGHRS and CDR2 YFSETQ.

This rearrangement joins TRBV4-1 to TRBJ2-7; 9 bases are a match to TRBD1. V lost 4 bases to trimming and J lost 2 bases; unmatched junction nucleotides: 3. The CDR3 extends over 14 amino acids. Germline assignment: CDR1 MGHRA and CDR2 YSYEKL. The CDR3 coding sequence is TGCGCCAGCAGCCTCGGGACAGGGCCCTACGAGCAGTACTTC. Protein product: CASSLGTGPYEQYF.

The chain is built from TRBV4-1 and TRBJ2-1; D possibly corresponds to TRBD1 (6 bases). The CDR3 sequence is 17 residues long. Trimming shortened V by 3 bases and J by 6 bases, and 21 bases separated the two germline ends. The germline gives CDR1 MGHRA, CDR2 YSYEKL. This CDR3 reads CASSQEEQGIAVNEQFF. CDR3 nucleotides: TGCGCCAGCAGCCAGGAAGAACAGGGTATAGCCGTCAATGAGCAGTTCTTC.

V usage is TRBV18 and J usage is TRBJ2-7; TRBD1 might be the D (5 bases). Germline V lookup: CDR1 KGHSH, CDR2 LQKENI. V lost 0 bases to trimming and J lost 4 bases, with 10 bases between them. CDR3 size: 14 residues. The CDR3 loop is CASSPPRGLYEQYF. The CDR3 DNA follows: TGTGCCAGCTCACCACCAAGGGGATTGTACGAGCAGTACTTC.

This clone was observed once. The V call is TRBV13, the J call TRBJ2-3; 10 nucleotides line up with TRBD2. This CDR3 has 14 residues. The germline CDR1 and CDR2 sequences are PRHDT and FYEKMQ (reference sequence). J was trimmed by 7 bases and V by 4 bases; bases with no gene match: 5. For the CDR3, the DNA is TGTGCCAGCAGCTATCCGGGACTAGCGAATACGCAGTATTTT. Residues: CASSYPGLANTQYF.

V is TRBV25-1 and J is TRBJ2-3; tentative D call: TRBD2 (5 bases). The ends were cut back, 6 bases at V and 5 bases at J, with 15 bases in the middle. Germline lookup yields CDR1 MGHDK and CDR2 SYGVNS. The CDR3 length is 14 residues. The CDR3: CASSMFGLLDTQYF. CDR3 sequence (DNA): TGTGCCAGCAGCATGTTTGGACTTCTAGATACGCAGTATTTT.